Listed here are 22 T cell receptor beta chains from one sample, sequenced in a study of prognosis after radiotherapy for stage I lung cancer. Template was genomic DNA; TCR beta CDR3 amplified in two multiplex PCR rounds. Round-one PCR had primers specific to each TRBV and TRBJ gene. MiXCR was run by TCRdb on the multiplex PCR reads, yielding one entry per CDR3 protein. The data show about 31,000 distinct CDR3 sequences, about 39% seen once. This specimen consisted of PBMCs, obtained before or after stereotactic body radiation therapy (not recorded which). These receptors all stem from a donor over 45 with non-small cell lung cancer.

The rearrangement joins TRBV6-2 or TRBV6-3 to TRBJ2-1; D remains unclear. V lost 7 bases and J 6 bases, leaving 7 bases between the germline ends. Looked up from germline, CDR1 is MNHEY and CDR2 is SVGEGT. CDR3 size: 11 residues. CDR3 residues: CASKRSNEQFF. In nucleotides, the CDR3 is TGTGCCAGCAAACGGTCCAATGAGCAGTTCTTC.

This clonotype has only one observation. The rearrangement joins TRBV6-2 or TRBV6-3 to TRBJ2-2; the match to TRBD2 covers 10 bases. The J segment lost 1 base and the V segment lost 4 bases, leaving 3 bases of the junction unmatched. Germline V gives CDR1 MNHEY, CDR2 SVGEGT. The CDR3 is 16 amino acids. The CDR3 sequence: CASSSRTSGNTGELFF. CDR3 in DNA: TGTGCCAGCAGTTCCAGGACTAGCGGGAACACCGGGGAGCTGTTTTTT.

V and J are TRBV6-2 or TRBV6-3 and TRBJ2-7; D is ambiguous. The V gene lost 2 bases and the J gene lost 10 bases, with 12 bases spanning the gap. This CDR3 has 12 amino acids. Per the germline V gene, CDR1 is MNHEY and CDR2 is SVGEGT. The CDR3 is CASSYEVVSQYF. For the CDR3, the DNA is TGTGCCAGCAGTTACGAGGTAGTCTCTCAGTACTTC.

V and J are TRBV6-1 and TRBJ1-6; D perhaps matches TRBD1 (6 bases). Trimming left V 1 base short and J 5 bases short, with 9 bases between. This CDR3 spans 15 amino acids. Germline V gene data show CDR1 as MNHNS and CDR2 as SASEGT. The CDR3 reads CASSEVEGDNSPLHF. The CDR3, as DNA: TGTGCCAGCAGTGAAGTAGAGGGGGATAATTCACCCCTCCACTTT.

V and J are TRBV7-8 and TRBJ2-5; 15 nucleotides match TRBD2. The CDR3 contains 15 residues. The junction had 4 bases not matched to a gene; V was cut back by 6 bases and J by 5 bases. The germline V gene encodes CDR1 SGHVS and CDR2 FQNEAQ. The CDR3, as DNA: TGTGCCAGCAGGCAAGGACTAGCGGGAGGGGAGACCCAGTACTTC. It translates to CASRQGLAGGETQYF.

At least ten counts were recorded for this clonotype. The J gene is TRBJ2-1, the V gene TRBV6-2 or TRBV6-3, with 11 bases identical to TRBD2. Germline CDR1 reads MNHEY; CDR2 reads SVGEGT. This CDR3 is 16 amino acids long. The V gene end was trimmed by 5 bases and the J gene end by 5 bases; junction bases not matched to a gene: 8. In nucleotides, the CDR3 is TGTGCCAGCAGTGCCACCGGGACTAGCGGCAACAATGAGCAGTTCTTC. Its translation is CASSATGTSGNNEQFF.

The table lists this clonotype with many counts. CDR3 in amino acids: CASSHRDGTEAFF. The DNA of the CDR3 is TGTGCCAGTAGCCACAGGGATGGCACTGAAGCTTTCTTT. The chain uses TRBV19 and TRBJ1-1, with D tentatively TRBD1 (6 bases). CDR3 size: 13 residues. The germline V gene has CDR1 LNHDA and CDR2 SQIVND (reference sequence). Trimming shortened V by 6 bases and J by 4 bases, and 12 bases separated the two germline ends.

Worth noting for this clonotype: Its ends do not fully match the called genes, so a read error is possible. The genes are TRBV6-1 and TRBJ1-5; D is uncertain. Germline CDR1 and CDR2: MNHNS and SASEGT. The CDR3 contains 16 residues. CDR3 sequence (DNA): TGTGCCAGCAGTACCAGGTGGCGAGGCGACAATCAGCCCCATCATTTT. Its translation is CASSTRWRGDNQPHHF.

This clonotype was seen many times. The chain combines TRBV6-1 with TRBJ1-1; D unclear. The V and J ends lost 5 bases and 0 bases respectively, with 10 bases between them. Germline loops: CDR1 MNHNS, CDR2 SASEGT. The CDR3 has 14 residues. The CDR3 protein is CASSTQTVNTEAFF. The DNA for the CDR3 is TGTGCCAGCAGTACCCAGACTGTGAACACTGAAGCTTTCTTT.

This clonotype was counted ten times or more. The gene calls are TRBV5-6 and TRBJ2-5; 8 positions match TRBD2. J was trimmed by 5 bases and V by 3 bases; bases with no gene match: 15. The CDR3 has 17 amino acids. Per germline, CDR1 SGHDT and CDR2 YYEEEE. CDR3 nucleotides: TGTGCCAGCAGCTCTACAACCGGGACTAGAATTCTCGAGACCCAGTACTTC. It encodes CASSSTTGTRILETQYF.

A word on this clonotype: A far larger clone is one nucleotide away, so this likely arose from a read error. The chain links TRBV6-4 to TRBJ1-6, with D perhaps TRBD1 (5 bases). Germline V gene data show CDR1 as MRHNA and CDR2 as SNTAGT. V was trimmed by 8 bases and J by 10 bases, leaving 12 bases between them. CDR3 size: 12 residues. CDR3 protein: CASLRAESPLHF. CDR3 DNA: TGTGCCAGCCTCAGGGCTGAGTCACCCCTCCACTTT.

Note on this clonotype: At one end, the junction sequence differs from germline, possibly due to a read error. The chain uses TRBV12-3 or TRBV12-4 and TRBJ2-7; 8 bases align to TRBD1. The CDR3 extends over 13 amino acids. The CDR3 sequence is CGSSLTGAGEQYF. Here the CDR3 DNA reads TGTGGCAGCAGTTTGACAGGGGCGGGAGAGCAGTACTTC.

DNA of the CDR3: TGTGCCAGCAGCTTAGCGTGGACAGGGACGTACACCGGGGAGCTGTTTTTT. Amino acid sequence: CASSLAWTGTYTGELFF. The chain links TRBV7-2 to TRBJ2-2; TRBD1 matches 8 bases. Germline CDR1 SGHTA, CDR2 FQGNSA. The CDR3 has 17 residues. The V and J ends lost 0 bases and 3 bases, in that order; junction bases with no gene match: 6. Combining the CDR3 with reference TRBV7-2 and TRBJ2-2 gives the whole variable domain GAGVSQSPSNKVTEKGKDVELRCDPISGHTALYWYRQSLGQGLEFLIYFQGNSAPDKSGLPSDRFSAERTGGSVSTLTIQRTQQEDSAVYLCASSLAWTGTYTGELFFGEGSRLTVL.

V and J are TRBV2 and TRBJ1-2; possible D gene TRBD1, 6 bases. Trimming stripped 5 bases from V and 9 bases from J, with 16 bases between. CDR1 and CDR2 from the germline V gene are SNHLY and FYNNEI. This CDR3 comprises 13 residues. Here the CDR3 DNA reads TGTGCCAGCAGTTACTTCAAGGGGGGGAGCTACACCTTC. Its protein product is CASSYFKGGSYTF.

The chain links TRBV7-8 to TRBJ2-7; tentatively, D is TRBD1 or TRBD2 (6 bases each). This CDR3 contains 17 residues. Between the trimmed V and J ends, which lost 4 bases and 3 bases, there was a span of 22 bases. Germline CDR1 is SGHVS and CDR2 is FQNEAQ. The CDR3 spells CASSYDPLRGDNYEQYF. CDR3 nucleotides: TGTGCCAGCAGCTACGACCCGCTGCGCGGGGACAACTACGAGCAGTACTTC.

Comment on this clonotype: A much larger clone differs from this one at a single base, so this may be a read error. The chain employs TRBV28 and TRBJ2-5; D may match TRBD1 or TRBD2 (5 bases each). In germline, CDR1 is MDHEN, CDR2 SYDVKM. This CDR3 has 15 residues. The V end lost 6 bases, the J end lost 5 bases, and 19 bases lay between the germline ends. CDR3 bases: TGTGCCAGCAGACCTCCGGGACCCCAACGGGAGACCCAGTACTTC. Encoded protein: CASRPPGPQRETQYF.

This clonotype was seen repeatedly, ten times or more. The chain combines TRBV5-6 with TRBJ1-3; D remains ambiguous. The CDR3 covers 15 residues. V lost 4 bases and J 0 bases, leaving 11 bases between the germline ends. Germline V lookup: CDR1 SGHDT, CDR2 YYEEEE. In DNA form, the CDR3 reads TGTGCCAGCAGCAGGATAGCCTACTCTGGAAACACCATATATTTT. Amino acids: CASSRIAYSGNTIYF.

The rearrangement joins TRBV12-3 or TRBV12-4 to TRBJ2-7; perhaps TRBD2 as D (6 bases). The V end was cut by 5 bases, the J end by 4 bases, with 15 bases between. The CDR3 extends over 14 amino acids. The chain's CDR3 is CASSTSRAGYEQYF. The CDR3 nucleotides read TGTGCCAGCAGTACTAGCAGGGCGGGGTACGAGCAGTACTTC.

There are many counts of this clonotype. Just one base apart from a much larger clone, this may be a read error. The conserved closing phenylalanine or tryptophan is absent in this CDR3, likely reflecting a read error. The chain uses TRBV6-1 and TRBJ1-1; a possible D gene is TRBD1 (5 bases). The CDR3 consists of 15 residues. Trimming shortened V by 1 base and J by 7 bases, and 16 bases separated the two germline ends. Germline V gene data show CDR1 as MNHNS and CDR2 as SASEGT. In nucleotides, the CDR3 is TGTGCCAGCAGTGAAGTTGTGAAAGACCAGGGTGAAGCTTTCCTT. Its protein is CASSEVVKDQGEAFL.

As regards this clonotype: A far larger clone differs by one base, so this is likely a read error. This chain uses TRBV2 with TRBJ1-2, with D possibly TRBD1 on 6 matching bases. The germline V gene has CDR1 SNHLY and CDR2 FYNNEI. The CDR3 length is 12 residues. Trimming removed 9 bases at V and 6 bases at J, with 14 bases between. In DNA, the CDR3 is TGTGCCAGGCAGGGGTCTAGCGATGGCTACACCTTC. Translation: CARQGSSDGYTF. Full variable domain (rest looked up from reference TRBV2 and TRBJ1-2): EPEVTQTPSHQVTQMGQEVILRCVPISNHLYFYWYRQILGQKVEFLVSFYNNEISEKSEIFDDQFSVERPDGSNFTLKIRSTKLEDSAMYFCARQGSSDGYTFGSGTRLTVV.

This clonotype was counted a single time. The V call is TRBV7-2, the J call TRBJ2-7, with D perhaps given as TRBD1 or TRBD2 (6 bases each). V dropped 5 bases and J dropped 4 bases, with 21 bases sitting between them. This CDR3 has 16 amino acids. Germline lookup yields CDR1 SGHTA and CDR2 FQGNSA. CDR3 coding DNA: TGTGCCAGCAGCCCATTCTCCGGAGGGGGGCCATACGAGCAGTACTTC. The encoded protein is CASSPFSGGGPYEQYF.

This clonotype was counted at least ten times. The gene calls are TRBV7-9 and TRBJ2-5; weak D call: TRBD1 (6 bases). The CDR3 length is 15 residues. CDR1 and CDR2 (germline): SEHNR, FQNEAQ (reference sequence). V was clipped by 6 bases and J by 1 base, with 15 bases between them. The CDR3 DNA is TGTGCCAGCAGTTCCCTGACAGGCCCCCAAGAGACCCAGTACTTC. This gives the protein CASSSLTGPQETQYF.